This TCR beta chain was captured by sequencing in a study of shared clonotypes between healthy human individuals (dated by TCRdb to about 2020). For the wider study: The cohort included a few men and a couple of women between 18 and 49 years of age. Each donor's leukapheresis produced roughly between roughly 0.9 and 8.9 billion PBMCs. For each donor, three plates each were used for CD4 naive and CD4 memory, two plates were used for CD8 naive, and one plate was used for CD8 memory. To increase sequencing depth and limit assay-specific biases, different laboratories used diverse techniques to prepare libraries and sequence TCR repertoires. Blood TCR repertoires of five healthy adults were deeply sequenced to estimate repertoire size and the extent of clonotype sharing between individuals.

TCR CDR3 regions were amplified from genomic DNA by multiplex PCR using the deep immunoSEQ assay. Genomic DNA extracted from each cell subset was distributed evenly over all wells of several immunoSEQ 96-well plates, and each plate served as one replicate. For sorted subsets, roughly 200 ng genomic DNA, equal to 30,000 to 35,000 T cell genomes, was loaded into each replicate PCR. Purified libraries were measured with a Qubit 3.0 fluorometer, size-checked on a Bioanalyzer 2100, and measured again with the KAPA Library Quantification kit. Every immunoSEQ 96-well plate was sequenced on a separate single-read 150-cycle Illumina NextSeq 550 flow cell. As for the original processing: The immunoSEQ output contained only junctional sequences without quality scores, so filtering could not match that applied to full-length reads. To assign V/J genes and CDR3, sequences were annotated against IMGT germline references using PyIR, a Python wrapper for IgBLAST v1.9. Reads were removed for weak V/J assignments (E-value above 1e-6), missing CDR3, stop codons, out-of-frame junctions, or ambiguous translated residues. V3J clonotypes were defined as sequences sharing the same inferred V gene, J gene, and CDR3 amino acid sequence. To compute the percentage overlap between repertoires, the number of shared unique clonotypes was divided by the size of the smaller repertoire. RTK rarefaction, the Chao1 estimator, and Recon v2.1 estimates of unobserved clonotypes were used to assess repertoire richness. For all TCRbeta clonotypes obtained by the gDNA method from a few donors, generation probabilities were computed with OLGA. TCRdb's version of the immuneACCESS table is confined to in-frame rearrangements and falls short of the full clone set. An unresolved V gene accounts for under half of the shortfall where checked; the remainder is of unknown origin. V and J calls and clone size are as listed in that table; D and trimming were resolved from the DNA. The sample data list some 2 million clones, and around 95% of these were observed just once. 0.13% of the sample is taken by the ten largest.

Notes on this clone: Its antigen remains unidentified. Base qualities are not provided; no much larger clone lies one nucleotide away.

The investigation overall reported the following: Naive subsets generally had larger estimated clonotype richness than memory subsets. The small number of donors limited the genetic and exposure-history diversity represented. Based on pairwise subsampling, the degree of clonotype sharing among donors was expected to be affected by sequencing depth. Sharing across a few donors was observed for around 4.8% of naive CD4, 3% to 4% of naive CD8, 2.3% of memory CD4, and over 0.3% of memory CD8 clonotypes. Rarefaction of sorted-subset datasets indicated incomplete sequencing despite the large sequencing depth. Sampling was restricted to blood, and TCR repertoires in tissues likely differ from the TCR repertoires found in blood. Compared with non-shared clonotypes, the clonotypes found in all four sorted-subset donors had higher generation probabilities.

Healthy HIV-negative adults with no recently reported acute infections or vaccinations were included as donors. All donors were Caucasian adults living in Nashville, Tennessee, USA. Magnetic negative selection was used to enrich CD4+ T cells, after which naive cells were positively selected on CD45RA and the negative fraction became the memory subset. Blood was collected by leukapheresis, and PBMCs were isolated by Ficoll-Histopaque density gradient centrifugation and then cryopreserved in liquid nitrogen vapor phase. Purity and quantity of every magnetically sorted T cell population were checked by analytical flow cytometry. Each sorted fraction had its genomic DNA isolated and then quantified by UV absorbance on a Nanodrop 2000c. The germline V gene encodes CDR1 SGDLS and CDR2 YYNGEE. V and J are trimmed by 0 bases and 5 bases, and the gene matches miss 4 bases of the junction. Its CDR3 holds 16 amino acids, cysteine through phenylalanine. Only the CDR3 portion is preserved as DNA: 48 bases, with reading frame beginning at the first base.

The sequencing input was naive CD4+ T cells sorted from blood. Sample cell subset or site, as interpreted from the label and publication: CD45RA+ positively selected. This TCR was sampled from a man aged 18 to 29 in good health. The rearrangement joined TRBV9 to TRBJ2-5, and 13 junction bases match TRBD2. The CDR3 corresponds to CASSVAGTSGTETQYF. The nucleotide sequence reads as follows: TGTGCCAGCAGCGTAGCTGGGACTAGCGGGACGGAGACCCAGTACTTC.